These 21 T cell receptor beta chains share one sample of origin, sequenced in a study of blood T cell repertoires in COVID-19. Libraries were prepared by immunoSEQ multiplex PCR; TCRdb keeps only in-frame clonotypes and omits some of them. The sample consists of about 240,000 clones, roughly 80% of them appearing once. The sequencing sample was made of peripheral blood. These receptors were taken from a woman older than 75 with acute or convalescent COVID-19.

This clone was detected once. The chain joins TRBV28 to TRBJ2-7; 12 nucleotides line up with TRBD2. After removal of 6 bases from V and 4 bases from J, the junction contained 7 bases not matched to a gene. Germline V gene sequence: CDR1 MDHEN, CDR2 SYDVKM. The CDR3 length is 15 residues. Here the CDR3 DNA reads TGTGCCAGCAGGCTAGCGGGGGGGCCTAAATACGAGCAGTACTTC. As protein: CASRLAGGPKYEQYF.

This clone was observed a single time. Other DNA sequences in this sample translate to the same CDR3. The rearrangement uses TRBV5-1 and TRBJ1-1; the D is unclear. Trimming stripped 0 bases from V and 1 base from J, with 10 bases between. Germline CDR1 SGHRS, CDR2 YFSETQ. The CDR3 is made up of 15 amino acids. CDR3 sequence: CASSLDPGSNTEAFF. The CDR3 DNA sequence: TGCGCCAGCAGCTTGGATCCGGGGTCGAACACTGAAGCTTTCTTT.

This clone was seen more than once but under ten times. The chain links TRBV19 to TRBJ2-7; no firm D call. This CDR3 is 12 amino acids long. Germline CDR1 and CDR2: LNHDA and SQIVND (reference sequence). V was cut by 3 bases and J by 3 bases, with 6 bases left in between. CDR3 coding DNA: TGTGCCAGTAGTATTGGTAGCTACGAGCAGTACTTC. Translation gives CASSIGSYEQYF.

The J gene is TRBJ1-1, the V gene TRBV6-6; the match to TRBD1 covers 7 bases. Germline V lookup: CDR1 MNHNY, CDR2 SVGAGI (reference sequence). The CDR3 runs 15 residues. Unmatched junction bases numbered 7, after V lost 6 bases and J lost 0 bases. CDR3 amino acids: CASRWDSALNTEAFF. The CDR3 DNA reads TGTGCCAGCAGGTGGGACAGCGCCTTGAACACTGAAGCTTTCTTT.

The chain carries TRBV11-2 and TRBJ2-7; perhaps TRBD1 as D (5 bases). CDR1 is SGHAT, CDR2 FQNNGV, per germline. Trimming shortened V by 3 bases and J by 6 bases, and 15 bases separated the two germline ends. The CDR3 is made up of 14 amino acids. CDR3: CASSLEGRAGEQYF. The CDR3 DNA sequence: TGTGCCAGCAGCTTGGAAGGCAGGGCAGGCGAGCAGTACTTC. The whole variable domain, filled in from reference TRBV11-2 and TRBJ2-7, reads EAGVAQSPRYKIIEKRQSVAFWCNPISGHATLYWYQQILGQGPKLLIQFQNNGVVDDSQLPKDRFSAERLKGVDSTLKIQPAKLEDSAVYLCASSLEGRAGEQYFGPGTRLTVT.

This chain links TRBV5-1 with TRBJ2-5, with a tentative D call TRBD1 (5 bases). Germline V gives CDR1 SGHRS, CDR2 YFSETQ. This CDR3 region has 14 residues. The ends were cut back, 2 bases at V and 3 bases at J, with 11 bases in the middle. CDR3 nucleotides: TGCGCCAGCAGCTTACGGACATGGGAAGAGACCCAGTACTTC. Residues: CASSLRTWEETQYF.

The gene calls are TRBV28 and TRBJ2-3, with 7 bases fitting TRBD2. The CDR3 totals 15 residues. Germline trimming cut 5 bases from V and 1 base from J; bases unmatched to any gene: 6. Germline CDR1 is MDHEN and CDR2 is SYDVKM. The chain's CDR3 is CASSPEGRGTDTQYF. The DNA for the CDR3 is TGTGCCAGCAGTCCCGAAGGGAGGGGCACAGATACGCAGTATTTT.

CDR3 in DNA: TGTGCCAGCAGCCAAGAGTGGGGGCGGGACGAGCAGTACTTC. It yields the protein CASSQEWGRDEQYF. The rearrangement uses TRBV3-1 (or the pseudogene TRBV3-2) and TRBJ2-7; D is possibly TRBD1 (6 bases). The germline V gene has CDR1 LGHDT and CDR2 YNNKEL (reference sequence). Trimming cost V 0 bases and J 5 bases, with 11 bases left between them. This CDR3 has 14 residues.

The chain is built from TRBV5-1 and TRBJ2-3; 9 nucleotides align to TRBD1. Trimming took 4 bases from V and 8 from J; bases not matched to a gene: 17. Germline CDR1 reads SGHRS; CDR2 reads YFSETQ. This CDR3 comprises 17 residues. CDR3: CASSPVIGTGGRGTQYF. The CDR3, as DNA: TGCGCCAGCAGCCCGGTGATTGGTACAGGGGGCCGGGGTACGCAGTATTTT.

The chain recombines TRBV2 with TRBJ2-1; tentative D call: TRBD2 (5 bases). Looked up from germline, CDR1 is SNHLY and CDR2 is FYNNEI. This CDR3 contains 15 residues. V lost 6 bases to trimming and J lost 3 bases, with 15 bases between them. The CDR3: CASREQTGNYNEQFF. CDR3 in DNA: TGTGCCAGCAGAGAACAAACCGGGAACTACAATGAGCAGTTCTTC.

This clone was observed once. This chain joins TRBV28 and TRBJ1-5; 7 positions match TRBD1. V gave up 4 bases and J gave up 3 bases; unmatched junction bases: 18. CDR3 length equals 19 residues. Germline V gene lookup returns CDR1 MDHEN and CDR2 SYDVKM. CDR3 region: CASSSPPRPGGMTNQPQHF. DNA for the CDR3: TGTGCCAGCAGTTCCCCCCCTAGGCCAGGGGGAATGACCAATCAGCCCCAGCATTTT.

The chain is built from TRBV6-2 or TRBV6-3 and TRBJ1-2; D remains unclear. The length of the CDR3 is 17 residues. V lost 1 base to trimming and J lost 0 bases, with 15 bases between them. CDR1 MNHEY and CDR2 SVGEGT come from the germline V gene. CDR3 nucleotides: TGTGCCAGCAGTTACTTCAGCCGAACAACAGCTAACTATGGCTACACCTTC. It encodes CASSYFSRTTANYGYTF.

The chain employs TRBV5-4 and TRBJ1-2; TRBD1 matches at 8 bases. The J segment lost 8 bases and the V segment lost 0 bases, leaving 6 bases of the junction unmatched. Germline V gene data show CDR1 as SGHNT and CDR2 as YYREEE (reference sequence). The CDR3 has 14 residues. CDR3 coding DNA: TGTGCCAGCAGCTTGGCAGGCAGGGGGCGAGGCTACACCTTC. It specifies CASSLAGRGRGYTF.

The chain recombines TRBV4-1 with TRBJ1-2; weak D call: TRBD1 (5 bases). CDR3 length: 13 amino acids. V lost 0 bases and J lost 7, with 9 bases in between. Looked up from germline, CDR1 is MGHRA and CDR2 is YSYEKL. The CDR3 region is CASSQETVSGYTF. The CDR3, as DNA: TGCGCCAGCAGCCAAGAGACAGTCAGTGGCTACACCTTC.

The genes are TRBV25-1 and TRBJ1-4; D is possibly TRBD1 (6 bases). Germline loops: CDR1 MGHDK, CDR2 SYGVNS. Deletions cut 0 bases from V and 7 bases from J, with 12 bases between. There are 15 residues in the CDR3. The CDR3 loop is CASSEYRGRSEKLFF. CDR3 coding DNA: TGTGCCAGCAGTGAATACAGGGGCCGGAGTGAAAAACTGTTTTTT. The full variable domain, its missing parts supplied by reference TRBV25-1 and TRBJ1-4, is EADIYQTPRYLVIGTGKKITLECSQTMGHDKMYWYQQDPGMELHLIHYSYGVNSTEKGDLSSESTVSRIRTEHFPLTLESARPSHTSQYLCASSEYRGRSEKLFFGSGTQLSVL.

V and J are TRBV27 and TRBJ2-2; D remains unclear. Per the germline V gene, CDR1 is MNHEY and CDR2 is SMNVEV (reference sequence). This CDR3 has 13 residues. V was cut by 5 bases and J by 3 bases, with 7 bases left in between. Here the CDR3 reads CASSPNYTGELFF. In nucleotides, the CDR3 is TGTGCCAGCAGTCCCAACTACACCGGGGAGCTGTTTTTT.

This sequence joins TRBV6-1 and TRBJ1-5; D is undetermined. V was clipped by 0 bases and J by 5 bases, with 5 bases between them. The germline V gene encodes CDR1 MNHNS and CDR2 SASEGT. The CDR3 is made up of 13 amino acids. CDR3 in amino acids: CASSEAYDQPQHF. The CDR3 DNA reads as TGTGCCAGCAGTGAAGCCTATGATCAGCCCCAGCATTTT.

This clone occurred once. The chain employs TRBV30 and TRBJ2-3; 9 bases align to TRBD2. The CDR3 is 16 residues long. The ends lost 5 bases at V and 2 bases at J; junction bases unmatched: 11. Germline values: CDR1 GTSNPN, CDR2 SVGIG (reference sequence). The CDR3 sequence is CAWGRGTSFSTDTQYF. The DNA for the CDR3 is TGTGCCTGGGGGCGGGGGACTAGCTTTTCCACAGATACGCAGTATTTT.

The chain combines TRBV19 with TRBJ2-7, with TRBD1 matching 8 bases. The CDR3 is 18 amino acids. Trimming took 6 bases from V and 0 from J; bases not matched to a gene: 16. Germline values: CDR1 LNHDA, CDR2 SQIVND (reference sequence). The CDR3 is CASSGPGQGFRSSYEQYF. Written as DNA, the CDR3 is TGTGCCAGTAGCGGTCCCGGACAGGGTTTTCGGAGCTCCTACGAGCAGTACTTC.

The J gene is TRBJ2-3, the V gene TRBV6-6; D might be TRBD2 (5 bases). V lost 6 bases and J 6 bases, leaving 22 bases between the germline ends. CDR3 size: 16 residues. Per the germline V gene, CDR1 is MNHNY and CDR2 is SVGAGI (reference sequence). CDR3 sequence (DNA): TGTGCCAGCAGCCCCGGGGAAGCGGCGTTTGTGGATACGCAGTATTTT. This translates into CASSPGEAAFVDTQYF.

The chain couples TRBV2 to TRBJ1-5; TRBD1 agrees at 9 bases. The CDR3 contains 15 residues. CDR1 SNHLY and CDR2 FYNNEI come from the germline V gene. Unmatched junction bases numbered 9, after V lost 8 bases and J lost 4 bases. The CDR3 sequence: CASGRGQGQNQPQHF. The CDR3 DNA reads TGTGCCAGCGGGCGGGGACAGGGTCAAAATCAGCCCCAGCATTTT.